A selection of T cell receptor beta chains follows, all from one sample in a study of shared T cell receptors in the human thymus. The assay was immunoSEQ multiplex PCR, and TCRdb's table has in-frame clones only and misses some. The data hold hundreds of thousands of clones, with about 89% observed a single time. The same specimen was also included in a second study, on human thymus T cells.

The source material was thymocytes. Source of these receptors: a boy less than two years old with a congenital heart defect. CDR3s include the opening cysteine and the closing phenylalanine or tryptophan. The D gene is left open where the match is weak. Size is stated for part of the rows, as once, few or many counts, or as a class when the clone is expanded.

cdr3_nt cdr3_aa cdr3_length clone_size v_call d_call j_call
TGTGCCTGGAGTAACAGGGGGAATCAGCCCCAGCATTTT CAWSNRGNQPQHF 13 . TRBV30 TRBD1 TRBJ1-5
TGTGCCAGCAGCTCTCTACTAAAACCGGGACAAGGCCGATATTATGGCTACACCTTC CASSSLLKPGQGRYYGYTF 19 once TRBV7-9 . TRBJ1-2
TGCAGTGCTCCCAGGGGGACTGAAGCTTTCTTT CSAPRGTEAFF 11 . TRBV20-1 TRBD1 TRBJ1-1
TGTGCCAGCAGCTGGGACAGAAATATGAACACTGAAGCTTTCTTT CASSWDRNMNTEAFF 15 once TRBV5-4 TRBD1 TRBJ1-1
TGCAGCGTTGAGAGGGCGTTGGGAGGCTACACCTTC CSVERALGGYTF 12 . TRBV29-1 . TRBJ1-2
TGTGCCAGCAGTGTGACTAGCGGGGGTCACAATGAGCAGTTCTTC CASSVTSGGHNEQFF 15 . TRBV2 TRBD2 TRBJ2-1
TGTGCCTGGAGTTTTGCCCCAGGGGTTAGTATGAACACCGGGGAGCTGTTTTTT CAWSFAPGVSMNTGELFF 18 . TRBV30 . TRBJ2-2
TGTGCCAGCAGTGCCCCGATCCAGGGACAGGACCCCTACGAGCAGTACTTC CASSAPIQGQDPYEQYF 17 . TRBV6-1 TRBD1 TRBJ2-7
TGTGCCAGCAGTCCATCCCAACTAGCGGGAGACTACGAGCAGTACTTC CASSPSQLAGDYEQYF 16 . TRBV28 TRBD2 TRBJ2-7
TGTGCCAGCAGCTTACCTCGGACTCTCTCCTACGAGCAGTACTTC CASSLPRTLSYEQYF 15 . TRBV7-9 . TRBJ2-7
TGTGCCTGGAGGTGGGGAGGGTGGGTCTCTGGGGCCAACGTCCTGACTTTC CAWRWGGWVSGANVLTF 17 . TRBV30 TRBD2 TRBJ2-6
TGCGCCAGCAGCTTAGACCCGACAGGGGGCTCGTACACCATATATTTT CASSLDPTGGSYTIYF 16 few TRBV5-1 TRBD1 TRBJ1-3
TGCGCCAGCAGCTGGCGGAGGGAGGGACTCCAAGAGACCCAGTACTTC CASSWRREGLQETQYF 16 . TRBV5-1 TRBD2 TRBJ2-5
TGTGCCAGTAGTATCTCGGGGATAAATCTAGAAGATGAGCAGTTCTTC CASSISGINLEDEQFF 16 . TRBV19 . TRBJ2-1
TGTGCCAGTAGTCCCTACCTCGGGACAGGGGGTGGGTATGGCTACACCTTC CASSPYLGTGGGYGYTF 17 . TRBV19 TRBD1 TRBJ1-2
TGTGCCTGGAGTGTACGGCAGGGAGGGGAGACCCAGTACTTC CAWSVRQGGETQYF 14 . TRBV30 TRBD2 TRBJ2-5
TGTGCCAGCAGGGGGGCGGGGGGCAGTGAGCAGTTCTTC CASRGAGGSEQFF 13 . TRBV7-6 TRBD2 TRBJ2-1
TGTGCCAGCTCCACGATAGCGGGGCCCACAGATACGCAGTATTTT CASSTIAGPTDTQYF 15 . TRBV27 TRBD2 TRBJ2-3
TGTGCCAGCAGAGCGGGGACAGGGCGAATTACTAATGAAAAACTGTTTTTT CASRAGTGRITNEKLFF 17 . TRBV28 TRBD1 TRBJ1-4
TGTGCCAGCAGCAAAGAGGCAGGGCACGGCTACACCTTC CASSKEAGHGYTF 13 . TRBV21-1 . TRBJ1-2
TGTGCCAGCAGTTACGGACTAGCGGGAGATCTGGATACGCAGTATTTT CASSYGLAGDLDTQYF 16 . TRBV7-2 TRBD2 TRBJ2-3
TGTGCCAGCAGCCAAGAAACCCCGGGGGGGCCAGATACGCAGTATTTT CASSQETPGGPDTQYF 16 . TRBV14 TRBD2 TRBJ2-3
TGCGCCAGCAGCCAAGGTAGCGCAGGTGCGGACTATAGCAATCAGCCCCAGCATTTT CASSQGSAGADYSNQPQHF 19 . TRBV4-3 . TRBJ1-5
TGTGCCAGCAGCCACAAATGGACTTTCCAGGTTTACGAGCAGTACTTC CASSHKWTFQVYEQYF 16 . TRBV14 . TRBJ2-7
TGTGCCAGCAGTGAATTAAGCGGGAACACTGAAGCTTTCTTT CASSELSGNTEAFF 14 . TRBV6-1 . TRBJ1-1
TGCGCCAGCAGCCCGGACAGGGGGCCCCACTCTGGAAACACCATATATTTT CASSPDRGPHSGNTIYF 17 few TRBV4-3 TRBD1 TRBJ1-3
TGTGCCAGCAGCCAAGAGAGAACTTTCGATCGCACAGATACGCAGTATTTT CASSQERTFDRTDTQYF 17 . TRBV4-2 . TRBJ2-3
TGTGCCAGCAGCCAGCGTGCTGGACTAGCGGGAGGGGAGGACACCGGGGAGCTGTTTTTT CASSQRAGLAGGEDTGELFF 20 . TRBV9 TRBD2 TRBJ2-2
TGTGCCAGCAGCTTAGCGGTTAGCAACAATGAGCAGTTCTTC CASSLAVSNNEQFF 14 once TRBV7-9 . TRBJ2-1
TGCGCCAGCAGCACCACAGGTTTCTATGGCTACACCTTC CASSTTGFYGYTF 13 . TRBV5-1 . TRBJ1-2
TGCGCCAGCAGCCAGTACGACAGGGGATACACAGATACGCAGTATTTT CASSQYDRGYTDTQYF 16 . TRBV4-3 TRBD1 TRBJ2-3
TGTGCCAGCAGTCACCGGGACAGTTGGTCCTACGAGCAGTACTTC CASSHRDSWSYEQYF 15 . TRBV6-1 TRBD1 TRBJ2-7
TGTGCCAGCAGCCGGCCGCCGCGGGAGTGGACAGATACGCAGTATTTT CASSRPPREWTDTQYF 16 few TRBV7-2 TRBD2 TRBJ2-3
TGTGCCAGCAGCTTAGTCGGGACAGGGGGGCGCACAGATACGCAGTATTTT CASSLVGTGGRTDTQYF 17 . TRBV7-2 TRBD1 TRBJ2-3
TGTGCCAGCAGCTTCATTGTCAGGGGTTCCTACAATGAGCAGTTCTTC CASSFIVRGSYNEQFF 16 . TRBV7-6 . TRBJ2-1
TGCGCCAGCAGCCCAACCCAACAGGGGCCGGGGGAGACCCAGTACTTC CASSPTQQGPGETQYF 16 . TRBV5-1 TRBD1 TRBJ2-5
TGTGCCAGCAGTTTACGGGATCGTAATTCACCCCTCCACTTT CASSLRDRNSPLHF 14 . TRBV28 . TRBJ1-6
TGTGCCAGCTTCGAACGCCGGACCGGGGAGCTGTTTTTT CASFERRTGELFF 13 . TRBV18 . TRBJ2-2
TGTGCCAGCAGCAGGGGTCTAGCGGGAAACACAGATACGCAGTATTTT CASSRGLAGNTDTQYF 16 . TRBV7-6 TRBD2 TRBJ2-3
TGTGCCAGCAGCAGCGGGAGTAACGTTTACGAGCAGTACTTC CASSSGSNVYEQYF 14 . TRBV2 TRBD2 TRBJ2-7
TGCAGCGTTATCCCCCACGGGACAGAGAACACTGAAGCTTTCTTT CSVIPHGTENTEAFF 15 . TRBV29-1 TRBD1 TRBJ1-1
TGTGCCAGCAGCCCAGCCCGGGGGACTAGCGGGAGGGGAAAAAGCTCCTACAATGAGCAGTTCTTC CASSPARGTSGRGKSSYNEQFF 22 . TRBV4-2 TRBD2 TRBJ2-1
TGTGCCAGCATTCGGAACACTGAAGCTTTCTTT CASIRNTEAFF 11 few TRBV2 . TRBJ1-1
TGTGCCAGCAGCCAAGGTGGACAGGGGAACTATGGCTACACCTTC CASSQGGQGNYGYTF 15 . TRBV4-2 TRBD1 TRBJ1-2
TGCGCCAGCAGCCCCGTAGCGGGAAGAGATACGCAGTATTTT CASSPVAGRDTQYF 14 . TRBV5-1 TRBD2 TRBJ2-3
TGCGCCAGCAGCCACACCGCCAGGTCTTCCTACGAGCAGTACTTC CASSHTARSSYEQYF 15 . TRBV4-3 . TRBJ2-7